This is a list of T cell receptor beta chains from one sample in a study of blood T cells in healthy people across ages. TCRdb used MiXCR to reprocess the 5' RACE reads, holding one entry per CDR3 protein. The sample records some 560,000 distinct CDR3 sequences, roughly a quarter being singletons. The data also belong to a second study, concerning T cells of mothers and their children.

The sequenced material came from blood. Receptors were obtained from a boy aged 2 to 9 in good health. The CDR3 runs from the conserved cysteine through the conserved F or W. Fields, in order: CDR3 length, V gene, J gene, CDR3 protein.

length: 14; V: TRBV20-1; J: TRBJ2-1; CDR3: CSASLGPSYNEQFF
length: 15; V: TRBV10-3; J: TRBJ2-2; CDR3: CAISFGQARSGELFF
length: 20; V: TRBV3-1; J: TRBJ2-4; CDR3: CASSHPLTSGRPLAKNIQYF
length: 13; V: TRBV15; J: TRBJ2-2; CDR3: CATSKRDTGELFF
length: 16; V: TRBV12-5; J: TRBJ2-5; CDR3: CASGPIAGVGQETQYF
length: 18; V: TRBV25-1; J: TRBJ2-7; CDR3: CASSDGPGGRGPLYEQYF
length: 14; V: TRBV6-5; J: TRBJ1-6; CDR3: CTSSYRGSNSPLHF
length: 19; V: TRBV4-2; J: TRBJ2-5; CDR3: CASSQQLFRRGGFQETQYF
length: 15; V: TRBV13; J: TRBJ2-5; CDR3: CASSTTQEGTETQYF
length: 15; V: TRBV28; J: TRBJ2-5; CDR3: CASSLPGLGVETQYF
length: 13; V: TRBV6-1; J: TRBJ1-1; CDR3: CASSTDSGTEAFF
length: 13; V: TRBV20-1; J: NA; CDR3: CSLSNFRFGEQFF
length: 14; V: TRBV4-3; J: TRBJ2-3; CDR3: CASSRGDTTDTQYF
length: 15; V: TRBV3-1; J: TRBJ1-2; CDR3: CASSPLRGAQGGYTF
length: 16; V: TRBV25-1; J: TRBJ1-4; CDR3: CASSESRNSPNEKLFF
length: 19; V: TRBV25-1; J: TRBJ2-3; CDR3: CASSGTSGSEAGGTDTRYF
length: 12; V: TRBV7-9; J: TRBJ2-1; CDR3: CASRPDANEQFF
length: 15; V: TRBV5-1; J: TRBJ2-3; CDR3: CASSLAPANTDTQYF
length: 17; V: TRBV6-2/TRBV6-3; J: TRBJ2-7; CDR3: CASSSPRGSGAPYERYF
length: 12; V: TRBV7-9; J: TRBJ1-1; CDR3: CASRQVDTEAFF
length: 14; V: TRBV5-1; J: TRBJ2-2; CDR3: CASRTPDYTGELFF
length: 15; V: TRBV5-1; J: NA; CDR3: CASSLYRRESHEQYF
length: 16; V: TRBV7-2; J: TRBJ2-7; CDR3: CASTITIGSYRVEQYF
length: 14; V: TRBV5-1; J: TRBJ1-4; CDR3: CASSPRGGTEKLFF
length: 12; V: TRBV29-1; J: TRBJ2-7; CDR3: CSVGRGNYEQYF
length: 15; V: TRBV7-2; J: TRBJ2-5; CDR3: CASSLVRGAWETQYF
length: 14; V: TRBV5-1; J: TRBJ1-2; CDR3: CASSLGQLNYGYTF
length: 16; V: TRBV14; J: TRBJ1-4; CDR3: CASSRGQARTDEKLFF
length: 13; V: TRBV19; J: NA; CDR3: CASSIDPFYEQFF
length: 13; V: TRBV20-1; J: TRBJ2-1; CDR3: CSARDLLGNEQFF
length: 14; V: TRBV7-9; J: TRBJ2-4; CDR3: CASSNRGMGNIQYF
length: 16; V: TRBV7-2; J: TRBJ2-3; CDR3: CASSLWTSSSTDTQYF
length: 14; V: TRBV3-1; J: TRBJ2-4; CDR3: CASSQVGGGRGQYF
length: 15; V: TRBV27; J: TRBJ2-2; CDR3: CASSTTDRNTGELFF
length: 13; V: TRBV20-1; J: TRBJ1-4; CDR3: CSARDRGNEKLFF